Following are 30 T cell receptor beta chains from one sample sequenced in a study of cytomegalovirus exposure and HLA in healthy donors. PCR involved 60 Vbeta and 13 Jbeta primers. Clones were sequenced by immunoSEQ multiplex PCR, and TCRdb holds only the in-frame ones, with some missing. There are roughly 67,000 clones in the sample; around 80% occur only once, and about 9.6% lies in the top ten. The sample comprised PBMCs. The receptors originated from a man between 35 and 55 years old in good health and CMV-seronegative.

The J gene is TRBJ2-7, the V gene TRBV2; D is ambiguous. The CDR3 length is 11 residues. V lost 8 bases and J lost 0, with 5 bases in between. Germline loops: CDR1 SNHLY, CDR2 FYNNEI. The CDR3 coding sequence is TGTGCCAGCGCAGACTCCTACGAGCAGTACTTC. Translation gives CASADSYEQYF.

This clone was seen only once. The CDR3 nucleotides read TGTGCCAGCAGCTTCCTAGCTGAGAACACCGGGGAGCTGTTTTTT. It codes for CASSFLAENTGELFF. This chain links TRBV7-2 with TRBJ2-2, with a tentative D call TRBD2 (5 bases). Germline V gene lookup returns CDR1 SGHTA and CDR2 FQGNSA. V lost 3 bases, J lost 1 base, and 9 bases lay in between. The CDR3 is 15 residues long.

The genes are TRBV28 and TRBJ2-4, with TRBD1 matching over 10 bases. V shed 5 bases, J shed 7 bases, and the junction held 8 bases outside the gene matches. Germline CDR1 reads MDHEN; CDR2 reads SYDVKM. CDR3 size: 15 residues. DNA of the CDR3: TGTGCCAGCAGTACCCGACAGGGGGCTGGGAACATTCAGTACTTC. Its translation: CASSTRQGAGNIQYF.

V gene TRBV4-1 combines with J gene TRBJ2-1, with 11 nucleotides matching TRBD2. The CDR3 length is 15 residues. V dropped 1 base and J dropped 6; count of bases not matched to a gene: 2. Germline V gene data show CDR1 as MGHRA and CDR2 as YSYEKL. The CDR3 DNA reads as TGCGCCAGCAGCCAAGCTAGCGGGAGGTCCAATGAGCAGTTCTTC. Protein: CASSQASGRSNEQFF.

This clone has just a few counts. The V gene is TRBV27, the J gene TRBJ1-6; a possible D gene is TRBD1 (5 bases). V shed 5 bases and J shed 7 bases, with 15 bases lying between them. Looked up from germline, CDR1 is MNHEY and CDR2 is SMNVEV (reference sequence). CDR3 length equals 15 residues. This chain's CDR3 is CASSRVREGNSPLHF. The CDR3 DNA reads TGTGCCAGCAGTAGGGTCAGGGAAGGAAATTCACCCCTCCACTTT.

The CDR3 sequence is CASSLVPGSGELFF. The CDR3 DNA follows: TGTGCCAGCAGCTTAGTGCCGGGAAGCGGGGAGCTGTTTTTT. This chain connects TRBV7-6 to TRBJ2-2; possibly TRBD2 for D (5 bases). The CDR3 has 14 amino acids. Germline-derived CDR1 and CDR2 are SGHVS and FNYEAQ. Trimming shortened V by 1 base and J by 7 bases, and 10 bases separated the two germline ends.

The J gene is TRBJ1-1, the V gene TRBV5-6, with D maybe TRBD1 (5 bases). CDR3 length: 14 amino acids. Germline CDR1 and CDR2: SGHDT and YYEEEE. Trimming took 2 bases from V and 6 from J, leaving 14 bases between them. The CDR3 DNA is TGTGCCAGCAGCTTTCCGTCCGGGGGGTCTGAAGCTTTCTTT. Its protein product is CASSFPSGGSEAFF.

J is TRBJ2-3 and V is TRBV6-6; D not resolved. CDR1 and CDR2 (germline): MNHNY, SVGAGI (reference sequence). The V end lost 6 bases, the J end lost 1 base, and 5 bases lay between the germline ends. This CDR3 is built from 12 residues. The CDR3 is CASSTRTDTQYF. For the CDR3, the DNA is TGTGCCAGCAGCACTCGCACAGATACGCAGTATTTT.

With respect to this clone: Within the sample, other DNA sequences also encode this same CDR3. CDR3 region: CASSEKGGQGADADTQYF. In nucleotides, the CDR3 is TGTGCCAGCAGTGAAAAAGGAGGACAGGGGGCTGATGCGGATACGCAGTATTTT. The J gene is TRBJ2-3, the V gene TRBV25-1; 11 positions agree with TRBD1. This CDR3 spans 18 amino acids. Germline V gene sequence: CDR1 MGHDK, CDR2 SYGVNS. V was pared by 2 bases and J by 6 bases, with 13 bases of the junction left unmatched.

The CDR3: CASSHREGSQPQHF. CDR3 sequence (DNA): TGTGCCAGTAGCCACAGGGAGGGTAGTCAGCCCCAGCATTTT. This chain uses TRBV19 with TRBJ1-5; possibly TRBD1 for D (6 bases). CDR3 length: 14 residues. The germline CDR1 and CDR2 sequences are LNHDA and SQIVND (reference sequence). Trimming removed 6 bases from V and 6 bases from J, with 15 bases in between.

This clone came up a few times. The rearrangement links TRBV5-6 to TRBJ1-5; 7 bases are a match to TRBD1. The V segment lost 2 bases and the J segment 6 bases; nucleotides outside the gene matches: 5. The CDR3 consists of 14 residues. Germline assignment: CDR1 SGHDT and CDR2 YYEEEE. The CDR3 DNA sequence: TGTGCCAGCAGCTTAACAGGGGTCGGTCAGCCCCAGCATTTT. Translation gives CASSLTGVGQPQHF.

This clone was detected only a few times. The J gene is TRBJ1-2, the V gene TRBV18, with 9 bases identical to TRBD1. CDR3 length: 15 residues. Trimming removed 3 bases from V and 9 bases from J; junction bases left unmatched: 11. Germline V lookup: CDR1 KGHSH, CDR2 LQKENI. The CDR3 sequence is CASSPDRGTVRSYTF. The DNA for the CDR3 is TGTGCCAGCTCACCGGACAGGGGAACGGTTAGGAGCTACACCTTC.

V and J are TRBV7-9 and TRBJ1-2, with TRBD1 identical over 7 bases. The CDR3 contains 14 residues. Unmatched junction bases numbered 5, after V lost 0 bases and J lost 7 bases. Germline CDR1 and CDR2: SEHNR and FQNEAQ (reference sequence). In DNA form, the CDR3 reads TGTGCCAGCAGCTTAGCGCAAGGGGGCTCTGGCTACACCTTC. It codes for CASSLAQGGSGYTF.

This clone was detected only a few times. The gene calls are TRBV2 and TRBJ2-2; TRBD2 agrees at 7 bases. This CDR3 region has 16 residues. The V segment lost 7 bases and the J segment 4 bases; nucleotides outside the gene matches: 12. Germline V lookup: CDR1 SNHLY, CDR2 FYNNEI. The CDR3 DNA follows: TGTGCCAGCACCGTTCTCACGGGAGGCCGCACCGGGGAGCTGTTTTTT. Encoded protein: CASTVLTGGRTGELFF.

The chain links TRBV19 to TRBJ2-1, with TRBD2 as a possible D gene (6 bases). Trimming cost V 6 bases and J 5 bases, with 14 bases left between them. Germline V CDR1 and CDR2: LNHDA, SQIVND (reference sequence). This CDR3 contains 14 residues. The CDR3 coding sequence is TGTGCCAGTAGGGCCGCGGGGATCCACAATGAGCAGTTCTTC. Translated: CASRAAGIHNEQFF.

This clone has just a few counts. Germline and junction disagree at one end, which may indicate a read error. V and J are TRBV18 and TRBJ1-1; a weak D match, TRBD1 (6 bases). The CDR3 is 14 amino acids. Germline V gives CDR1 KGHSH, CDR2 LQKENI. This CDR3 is CASSPSTGDTEAFF. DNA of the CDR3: TGTGCCAGCTCACCATCGACAGGAGACACCGAAGCTTTCTTT. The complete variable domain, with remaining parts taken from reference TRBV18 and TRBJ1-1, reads NAGVMQNPRHLVRRRGQEARLRCSPMKGHSHVYWYRQLPEEGLKFMVYLQKENIIDESGMPKERFSAEFPKEGPSILRIQQVVRGDSAAYFCASSPSTGDTEAFFGQGTRLTVV.

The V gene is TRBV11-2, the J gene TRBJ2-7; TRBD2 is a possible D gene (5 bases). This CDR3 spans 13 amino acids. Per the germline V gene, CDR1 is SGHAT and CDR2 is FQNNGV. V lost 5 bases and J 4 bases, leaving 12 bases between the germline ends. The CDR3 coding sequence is TGTGCCAGCAGCACGAGCGGAGGATACGAGCAGTACTTC. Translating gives CASSTSGGYEQYF.

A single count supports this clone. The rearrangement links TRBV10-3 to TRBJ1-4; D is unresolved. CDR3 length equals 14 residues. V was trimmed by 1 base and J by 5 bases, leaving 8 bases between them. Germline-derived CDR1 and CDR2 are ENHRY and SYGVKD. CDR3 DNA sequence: TGTGCCATCAGTGAGTTCGGCAGGAATGAAAAACTGTTTTTT. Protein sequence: CAISEFGRNEKLFF.

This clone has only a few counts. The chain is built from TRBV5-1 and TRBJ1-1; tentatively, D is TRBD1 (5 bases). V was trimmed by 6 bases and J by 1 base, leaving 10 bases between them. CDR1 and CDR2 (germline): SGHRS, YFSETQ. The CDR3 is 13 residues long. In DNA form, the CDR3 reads TGCGCCAGCATATCCGACAGGAACACTGAAGCTTTCTTT. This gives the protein CASISDRNTEAFF.

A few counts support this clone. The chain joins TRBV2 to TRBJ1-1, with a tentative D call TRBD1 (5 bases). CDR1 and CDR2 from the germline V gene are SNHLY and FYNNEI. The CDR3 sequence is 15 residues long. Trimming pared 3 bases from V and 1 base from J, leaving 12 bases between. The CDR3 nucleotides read TGTGCCAGCAGTGAGGATCAGGGTGGGAACACTGAAGCTTTCTTT. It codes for CASSEDQGGNTEAFF.

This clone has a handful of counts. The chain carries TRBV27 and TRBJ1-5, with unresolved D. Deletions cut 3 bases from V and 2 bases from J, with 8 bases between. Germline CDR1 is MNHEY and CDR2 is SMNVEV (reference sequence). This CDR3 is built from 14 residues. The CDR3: CASSFNRGNQPQHF. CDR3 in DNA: TGTGCCAGCAGTTTTAATCGGGGCAATCAGCCCCAGCATTTT.

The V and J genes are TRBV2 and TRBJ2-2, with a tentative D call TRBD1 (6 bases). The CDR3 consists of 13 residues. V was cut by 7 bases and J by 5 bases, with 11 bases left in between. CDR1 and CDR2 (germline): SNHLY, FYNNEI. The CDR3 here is CASMIRGTGELFF. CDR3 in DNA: TGTGCCAGCATGATCAGGGGAACCGGGGAGCTGTTTTTT.

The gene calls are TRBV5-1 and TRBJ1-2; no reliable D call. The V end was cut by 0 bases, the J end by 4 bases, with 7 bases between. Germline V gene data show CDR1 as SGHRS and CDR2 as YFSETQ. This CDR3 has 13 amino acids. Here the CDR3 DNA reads TGCGCCAGCAGCTTGGACAGTGCCTATGGCTACACCTTC. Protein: CASSLDSAYGYTF. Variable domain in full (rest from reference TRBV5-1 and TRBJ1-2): KAGVTQTPRYLIKTRGQQVTLSCSPISGHRSVSWYQQTPGQGLQFLFEYFSETQRNKGNFPGRFSGRQFSNSRSEMNVSTLELGDSALYLCASSLDSAYGYTFGSGTRLTVV.

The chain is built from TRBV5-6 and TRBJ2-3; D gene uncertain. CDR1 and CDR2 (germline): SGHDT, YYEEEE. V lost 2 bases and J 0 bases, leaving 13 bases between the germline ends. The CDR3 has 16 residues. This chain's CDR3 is CASSLSRDSSTDTQYF. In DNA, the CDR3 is TGTGCCAGCAGCTTAAGTAGAGATTCTAGCACAGATACGCAGTATTTT.

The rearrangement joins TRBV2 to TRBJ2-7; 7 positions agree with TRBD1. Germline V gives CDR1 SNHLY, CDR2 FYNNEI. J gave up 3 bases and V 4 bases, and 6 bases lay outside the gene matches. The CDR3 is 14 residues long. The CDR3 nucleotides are TGTGCCAGCAGTGCCCAGGGGGTTCTCTACGAGCAGTACTTC. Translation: CASSAQGVLYEQYF.

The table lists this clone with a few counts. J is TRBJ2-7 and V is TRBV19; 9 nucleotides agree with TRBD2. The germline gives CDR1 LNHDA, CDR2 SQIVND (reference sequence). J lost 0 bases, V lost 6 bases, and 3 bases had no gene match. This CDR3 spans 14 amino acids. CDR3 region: CASSFSGGSYEQYF. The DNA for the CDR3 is TGTGCCAGTAGCTTTAGCGGGGGCTCCTACGAGCAGTACTTC.

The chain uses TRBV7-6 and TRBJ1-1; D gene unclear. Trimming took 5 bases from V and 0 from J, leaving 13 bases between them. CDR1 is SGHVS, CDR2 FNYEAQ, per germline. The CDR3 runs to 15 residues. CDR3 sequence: CASSPTRQLNTEAFF. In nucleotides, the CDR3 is TGTGCCAGCAGCCCCACCCGCCAGTTGAACACTGAAGCTTTCTTT.

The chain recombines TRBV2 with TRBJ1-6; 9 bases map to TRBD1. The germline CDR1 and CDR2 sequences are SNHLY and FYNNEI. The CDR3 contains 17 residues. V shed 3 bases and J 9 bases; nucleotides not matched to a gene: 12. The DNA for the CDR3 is TGTGCCAGCAGTGATCCGGGACAGGGACCGTTCGTTTCACCCCTCCACTTT. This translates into CASSDPGQGPFVSPLHF.

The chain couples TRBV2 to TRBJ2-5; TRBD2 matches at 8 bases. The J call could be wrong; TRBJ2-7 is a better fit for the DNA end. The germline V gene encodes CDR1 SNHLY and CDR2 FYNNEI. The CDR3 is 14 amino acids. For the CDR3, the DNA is TGTGCCAGCAGTGAAAGAGCGGGAGCGGGCGAGCAGTACTTC. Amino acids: CASSERAGAGEQYF.

CDR3 in amino acids: CASSAHIRGEQFF. The CDR3 nucleotides are TGTGCCAGCAGCGCCCATATCAGAGGTGAGCAGTTCTTC. The chain recombines TRBV5-4 with TRBJ2-1; unclear D gene. In germline, CDR1 is SGHNT, CDR2 YYREEE (reference sequence). V was pared by 4 bases and J by 9 bases, with 14 bases between. The CDR3 spans 13 residues.